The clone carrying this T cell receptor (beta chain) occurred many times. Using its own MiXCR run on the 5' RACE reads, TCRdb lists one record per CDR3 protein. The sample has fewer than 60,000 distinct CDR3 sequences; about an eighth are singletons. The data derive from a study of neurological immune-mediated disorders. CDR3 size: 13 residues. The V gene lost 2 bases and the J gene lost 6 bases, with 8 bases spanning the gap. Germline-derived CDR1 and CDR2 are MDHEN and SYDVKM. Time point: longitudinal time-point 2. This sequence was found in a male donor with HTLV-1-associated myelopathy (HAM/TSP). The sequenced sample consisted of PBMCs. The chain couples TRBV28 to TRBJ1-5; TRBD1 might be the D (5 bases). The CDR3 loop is CASSLGGIQPQHF. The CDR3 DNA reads TGTGCCAGCAGTTTAGGGGGTATTCAGCCCCAGCATTTT. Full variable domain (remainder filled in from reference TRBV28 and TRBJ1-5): DVKVTQSSRYLVKRTGEKVFLECVQDMDHENMFWYRQDPGLGLRLIYFSYDVKMKEKGDIPEGYSVSREKKERFSLILESASTNQTSMYLCASSLGGIQPQHFGDGTRLSIL.